This paragraph covers one T cell receptor (beta chain) sequence. The germline gives CDR1 MNHNY, CDR2 SVGAGI (reference sequence). The CDR3 loop spans 13 amino acids. This sample is drawn from a study of monozygotic twins with inflammatory bowel disease. Template switching was used to attach UMIs, which incorporated a 6-nucleotide sample barcode. Following a re-call of the 5' RACE reads, TCRdb has one entry per CDR3 protein and lacks DNA. The table lists around 450,000 distinct CDR3 sequences, with 2% to 2.5% in the top ten. V and J are TRBV6-6 and TRBJ1-1. The TCR originated in a human donor with ulcerative colitis or Crohn's disease, or a healthy co-twin of an affected twin (not recorded which). Sequenced input: blood. The CDR3 protein is CASSSYVNTEAFF.